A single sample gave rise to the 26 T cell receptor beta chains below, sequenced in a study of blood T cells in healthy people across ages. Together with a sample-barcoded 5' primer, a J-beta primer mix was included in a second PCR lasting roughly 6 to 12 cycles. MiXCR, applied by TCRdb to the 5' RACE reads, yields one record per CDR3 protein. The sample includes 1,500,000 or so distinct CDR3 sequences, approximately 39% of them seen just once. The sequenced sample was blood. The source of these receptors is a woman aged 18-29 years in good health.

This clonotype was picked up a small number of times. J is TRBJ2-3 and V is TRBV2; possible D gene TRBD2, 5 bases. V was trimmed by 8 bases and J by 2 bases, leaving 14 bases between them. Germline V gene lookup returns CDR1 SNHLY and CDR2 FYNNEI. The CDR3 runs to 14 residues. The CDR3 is CASGGGTATDTQYF. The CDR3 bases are TGTGCCAGCGGAGGAGGAACAGCCACAGATACGCAGTATTTT. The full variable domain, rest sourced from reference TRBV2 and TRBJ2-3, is EPEVTQTPSHQVTQMGQEVILRCVPISNHLYFYWYRQILGQKVEFLVSFYNNEISEKSEIFDDQFSVERPDGSNFTLKIRSTKLEDSAMYFCASGGGTATDTQYFGPGTRLTVL.

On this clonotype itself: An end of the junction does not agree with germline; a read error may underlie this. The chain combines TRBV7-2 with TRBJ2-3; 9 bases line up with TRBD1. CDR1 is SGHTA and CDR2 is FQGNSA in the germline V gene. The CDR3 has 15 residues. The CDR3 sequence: CASSVLGQGTDAQYF. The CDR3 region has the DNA TGTGCCAGCAGCGTCCTGGGACAGGGCACAGATGCGCAGTATTTT.

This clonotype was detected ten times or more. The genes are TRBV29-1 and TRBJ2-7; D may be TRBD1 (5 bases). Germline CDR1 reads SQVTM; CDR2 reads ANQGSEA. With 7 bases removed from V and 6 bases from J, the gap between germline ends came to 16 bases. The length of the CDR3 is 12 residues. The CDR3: CSARDRHLEQYF. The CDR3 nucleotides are TGCAGCGCTCGAGACAGACACCTCGAGCAGTACTTC.

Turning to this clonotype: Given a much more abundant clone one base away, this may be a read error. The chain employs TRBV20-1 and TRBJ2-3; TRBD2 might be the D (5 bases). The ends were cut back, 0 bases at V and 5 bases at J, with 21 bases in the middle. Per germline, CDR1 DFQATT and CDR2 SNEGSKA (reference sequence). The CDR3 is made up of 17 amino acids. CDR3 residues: CSARDSDSADFRDTQYF. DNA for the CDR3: TGCAGTGCTAGAGATTCGGACTCGGCCGATTTCCGAGATACGCAGTATTTT.

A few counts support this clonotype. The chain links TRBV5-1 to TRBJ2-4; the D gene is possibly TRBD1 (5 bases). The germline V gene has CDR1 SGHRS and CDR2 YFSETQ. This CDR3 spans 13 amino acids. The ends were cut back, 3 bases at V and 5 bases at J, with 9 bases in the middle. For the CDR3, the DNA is TGCGCCAGCAGCTCCCCGACAGAAAACATTCAGTACTTC. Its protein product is CASSSPTENIQYF.

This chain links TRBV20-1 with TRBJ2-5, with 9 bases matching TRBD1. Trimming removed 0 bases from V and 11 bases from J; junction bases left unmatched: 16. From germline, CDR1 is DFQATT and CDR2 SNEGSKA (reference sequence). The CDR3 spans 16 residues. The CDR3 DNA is TGCAGTGCTAGAGATCCCTGGACAGGGGACTTCAATGAGCAGTACTTC. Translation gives CSARDPWTGDFNEQYF.

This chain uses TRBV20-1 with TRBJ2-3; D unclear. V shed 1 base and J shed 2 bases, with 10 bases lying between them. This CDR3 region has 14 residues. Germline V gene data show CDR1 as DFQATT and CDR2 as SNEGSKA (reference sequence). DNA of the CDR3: TGCAGTGCTAGAGTTCCTTCTTACACAGATACGCAGTATTTT. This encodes CSARVPSYTDTQYF.

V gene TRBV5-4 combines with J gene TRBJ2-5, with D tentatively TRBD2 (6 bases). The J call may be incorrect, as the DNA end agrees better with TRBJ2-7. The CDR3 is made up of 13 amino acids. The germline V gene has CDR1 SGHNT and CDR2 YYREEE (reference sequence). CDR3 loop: CASSPPGEFEQYF. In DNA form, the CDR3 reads TGTGCCAGCAGCCCCCCGGGGGAGTTCGAGCAGTACTTC.

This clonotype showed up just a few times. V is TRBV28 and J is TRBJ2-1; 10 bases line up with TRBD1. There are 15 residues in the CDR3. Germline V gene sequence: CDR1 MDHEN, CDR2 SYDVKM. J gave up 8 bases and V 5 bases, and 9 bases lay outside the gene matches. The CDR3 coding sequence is TGTGCCAGCAGTCAGGGGACAGGGGATGTAGATGAGCAGTTCTTC. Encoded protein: CASSQGTGDVDEQFF. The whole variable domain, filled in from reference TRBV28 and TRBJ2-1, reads DVKVTQSSRYLVKRTGEKVFLECVQDMDHENMFWYRQDPGLGLRLIYFSYDVKMKEKGDIPEGYSVSREKKERFSLILESASTNQTSMYLCASSQGTGDVDEQFFGPGTRLTVL.

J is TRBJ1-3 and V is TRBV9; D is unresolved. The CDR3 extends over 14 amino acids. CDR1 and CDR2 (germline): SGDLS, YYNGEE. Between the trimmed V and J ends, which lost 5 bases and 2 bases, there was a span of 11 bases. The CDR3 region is CASRITVAGNTIYF. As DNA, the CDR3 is TGTGCCAGCAGAATTACAGTCGCTGGAAACACCATATATTTT.

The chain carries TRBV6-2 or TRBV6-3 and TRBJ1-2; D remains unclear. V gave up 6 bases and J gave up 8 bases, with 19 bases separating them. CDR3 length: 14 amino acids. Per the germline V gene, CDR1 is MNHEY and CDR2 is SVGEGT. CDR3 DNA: TGTGCCAGCAGGGAGTCGAACACCCAGGTCGGCTACACCTTC. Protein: CASRESNTQVGYTF.

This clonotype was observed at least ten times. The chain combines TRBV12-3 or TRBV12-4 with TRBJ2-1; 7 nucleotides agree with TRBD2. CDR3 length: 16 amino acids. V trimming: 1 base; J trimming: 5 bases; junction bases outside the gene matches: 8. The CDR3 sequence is CASSLGLLAVNNEQFF. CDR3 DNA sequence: TGTGCCAGCAGTTTAGGGCTTCTAGCGGTAAACAATGAGCAGTTCTTC.

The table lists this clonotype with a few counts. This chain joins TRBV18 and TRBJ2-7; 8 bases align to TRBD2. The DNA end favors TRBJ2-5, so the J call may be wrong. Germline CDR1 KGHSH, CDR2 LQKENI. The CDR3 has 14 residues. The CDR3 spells CASSQAGEARTQYF. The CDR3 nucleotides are TGTGCCAGCTCACAAGCGGGAGAAGCGAGGACCCAGTACTTC.

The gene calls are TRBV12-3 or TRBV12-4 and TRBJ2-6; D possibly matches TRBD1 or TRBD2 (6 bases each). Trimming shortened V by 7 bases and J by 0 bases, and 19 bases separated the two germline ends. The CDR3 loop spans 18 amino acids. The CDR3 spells CASTVLSSGASGANVLTF. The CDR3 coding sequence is TGTGCCAGCACCGTCCTCTCTTCGGGGGCCTCTGGGGCCAACGTCCTGACTTTC.

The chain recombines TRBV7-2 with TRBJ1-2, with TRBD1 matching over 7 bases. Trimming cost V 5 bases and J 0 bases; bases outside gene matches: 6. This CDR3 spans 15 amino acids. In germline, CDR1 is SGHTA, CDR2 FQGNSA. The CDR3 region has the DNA TGTGCCAGCAGCGAAGACAGGGAAGCTAACTATGGCTACACCTTC. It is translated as CASSEDREANYGYTF.

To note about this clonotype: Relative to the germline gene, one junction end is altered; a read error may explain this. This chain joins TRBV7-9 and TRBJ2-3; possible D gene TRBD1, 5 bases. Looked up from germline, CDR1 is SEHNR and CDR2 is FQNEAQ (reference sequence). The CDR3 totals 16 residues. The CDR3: CASSLDQRTSTETQYF. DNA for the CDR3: TGTGCCAGCAGCTTAGATCAACGGACAAGCACAGAGACGCAGTATTTT.

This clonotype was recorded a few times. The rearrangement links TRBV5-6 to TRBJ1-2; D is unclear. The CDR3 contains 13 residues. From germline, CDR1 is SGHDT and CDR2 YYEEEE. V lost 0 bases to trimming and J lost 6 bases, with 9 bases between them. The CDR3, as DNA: TGTGCCAGCAGCTTGGCGGGAGTCGATGGCTACACCTTC. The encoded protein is CASSLAGVDGYTF.

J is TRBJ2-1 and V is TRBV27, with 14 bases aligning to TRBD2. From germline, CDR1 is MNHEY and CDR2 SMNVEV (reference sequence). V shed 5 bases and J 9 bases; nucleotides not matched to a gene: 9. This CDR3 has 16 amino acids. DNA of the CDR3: TGTGCCAGCAGTATGACTAGCGGGGGGGCCCTTGGTGAGCAGTTCTTC. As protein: CASSMTSGGALGEQFF.

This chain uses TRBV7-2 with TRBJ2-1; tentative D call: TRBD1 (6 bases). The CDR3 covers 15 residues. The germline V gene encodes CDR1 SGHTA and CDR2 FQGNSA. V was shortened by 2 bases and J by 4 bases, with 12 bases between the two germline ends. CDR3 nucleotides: TGTGCCAGCAGCTTATCGGTACAGGGTTACAATGAGCAGTTCTTC. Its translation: CASSLSVQGYNEQFF.

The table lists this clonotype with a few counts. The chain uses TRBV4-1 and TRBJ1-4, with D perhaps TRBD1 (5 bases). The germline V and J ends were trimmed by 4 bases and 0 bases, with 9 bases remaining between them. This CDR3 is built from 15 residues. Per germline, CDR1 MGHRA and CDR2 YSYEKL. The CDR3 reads CASSPEGSTNEKLFF. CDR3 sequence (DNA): TGCGCCAGCAGCCCCGAGGGGTCAACTAATGAAAAACTGTTTTTT.

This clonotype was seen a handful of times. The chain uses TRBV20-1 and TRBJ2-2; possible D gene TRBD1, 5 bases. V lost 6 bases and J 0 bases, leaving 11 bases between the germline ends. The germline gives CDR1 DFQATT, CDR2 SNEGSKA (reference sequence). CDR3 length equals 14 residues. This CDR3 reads CSATDSANTGELFF. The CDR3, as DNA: TGCAGTGCCACCGACAGCGCGAACACCGGGGAGCTGTTTTTT.

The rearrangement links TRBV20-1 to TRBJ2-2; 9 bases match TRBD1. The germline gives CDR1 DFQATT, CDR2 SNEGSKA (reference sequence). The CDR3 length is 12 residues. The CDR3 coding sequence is TGCACCTTTAACAGGGGGCACGGGGAGCTGTTTTTT. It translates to CTFNRGHGELFF.

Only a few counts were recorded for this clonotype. Here the CDR3 DNA reads TGTGCCAGCAGCAAAGTTGCGTTGGAGACCCAGTACTTC. It yields the protein CASSKVALETQYF. The V call is TRBV21-1, the J call TRBJ2-5. TRBV21-1 is flagged as a pseudogene. CDR3 length: 13 amino acids.

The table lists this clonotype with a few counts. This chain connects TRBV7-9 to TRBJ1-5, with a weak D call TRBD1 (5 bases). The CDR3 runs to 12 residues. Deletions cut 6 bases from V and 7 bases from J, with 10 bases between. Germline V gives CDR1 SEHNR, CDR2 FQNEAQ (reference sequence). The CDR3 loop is CASSPEGQPQHF. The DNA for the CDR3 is TGTGCCAGCAGTCCGGAGGGGCAGCCCCAGCATTTT.

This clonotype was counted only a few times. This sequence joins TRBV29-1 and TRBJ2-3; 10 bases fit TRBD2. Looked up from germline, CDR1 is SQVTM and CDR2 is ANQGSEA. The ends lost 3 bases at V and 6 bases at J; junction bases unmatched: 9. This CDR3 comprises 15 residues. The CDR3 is CSVDPLAGAVDTQYF. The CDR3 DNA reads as TGCAGCGTTGACCCCCTAGCGGGAGCTGTGGATACGCAGTATTTT.

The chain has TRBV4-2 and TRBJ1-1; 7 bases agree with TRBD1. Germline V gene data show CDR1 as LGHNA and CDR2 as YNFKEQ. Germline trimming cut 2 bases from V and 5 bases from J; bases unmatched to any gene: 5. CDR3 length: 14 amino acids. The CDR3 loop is CASSQTARGTEAFF. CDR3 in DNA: TGTGCCAGCAGCCAAACGGCCAGGGGGACTGAAGCTTTCTTT.